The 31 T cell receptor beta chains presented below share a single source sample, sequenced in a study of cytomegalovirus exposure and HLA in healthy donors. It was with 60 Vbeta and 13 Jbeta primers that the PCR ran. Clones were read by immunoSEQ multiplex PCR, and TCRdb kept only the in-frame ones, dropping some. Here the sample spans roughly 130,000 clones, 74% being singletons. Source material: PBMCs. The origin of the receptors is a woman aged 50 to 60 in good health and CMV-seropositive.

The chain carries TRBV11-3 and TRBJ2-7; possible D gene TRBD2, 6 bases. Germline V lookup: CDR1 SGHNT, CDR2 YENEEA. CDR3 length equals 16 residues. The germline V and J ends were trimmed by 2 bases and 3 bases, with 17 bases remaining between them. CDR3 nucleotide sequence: TGTGCCAGCAGCTTAATAGCCTGGGACTCGATCTACGAGCAGTACTTC. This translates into CASSLIAWDSIYEQYF. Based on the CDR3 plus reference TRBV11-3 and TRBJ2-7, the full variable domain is EAGVVQSPRYKIIEKKQPVAFWCNPISGHNTLYWYLQNLGQGPELLIRYENEEAVDDSQLPKDRFSAERLKGVDSTLKIQPAELGDSAVYLCASSLIAWDSIYEQYFGPGTRLTVT.

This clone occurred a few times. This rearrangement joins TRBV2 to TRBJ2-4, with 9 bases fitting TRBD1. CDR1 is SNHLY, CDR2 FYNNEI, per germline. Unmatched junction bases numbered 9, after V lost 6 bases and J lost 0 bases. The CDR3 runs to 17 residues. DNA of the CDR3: TGTGCCAGCAGAACACAGGGGGCCAATCTAGCCAAAAACATTCAGTACTTC. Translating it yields CASRTQGANLAKNIQYF.

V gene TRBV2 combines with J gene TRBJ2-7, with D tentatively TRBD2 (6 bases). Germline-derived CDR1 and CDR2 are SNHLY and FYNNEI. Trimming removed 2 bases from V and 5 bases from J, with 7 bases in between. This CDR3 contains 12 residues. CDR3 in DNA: TGTGCCAGCAGTGAACCGGGGGACGAGCAGTACTTC. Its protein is CASSEPGDEQYF.

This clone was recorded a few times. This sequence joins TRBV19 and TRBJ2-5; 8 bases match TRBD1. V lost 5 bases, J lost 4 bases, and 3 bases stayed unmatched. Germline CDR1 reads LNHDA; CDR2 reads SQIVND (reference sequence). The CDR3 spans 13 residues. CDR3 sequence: CASSDRGGETQYF. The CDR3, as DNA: TGTGCCAGTAGTGACAGGGGAGGAGAGACCCAGTACTTC.

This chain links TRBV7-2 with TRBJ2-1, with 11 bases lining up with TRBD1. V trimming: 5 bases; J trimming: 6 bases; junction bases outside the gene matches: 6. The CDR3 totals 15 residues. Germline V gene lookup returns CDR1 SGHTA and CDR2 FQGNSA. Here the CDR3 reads CASSDRDRGGNEQFF. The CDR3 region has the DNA TGTGCCAGCAGCGACCGGGACAGGGGGGGCAATGAGCAGTTCTTC.

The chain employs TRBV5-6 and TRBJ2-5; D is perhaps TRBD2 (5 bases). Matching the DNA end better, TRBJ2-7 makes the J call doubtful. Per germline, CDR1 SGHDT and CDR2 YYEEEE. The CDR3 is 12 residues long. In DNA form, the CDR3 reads TGTGCCAGCAGCTCGGGATTCTACGAGCAGTACTTC. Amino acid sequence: CASSSGFYEQYF.

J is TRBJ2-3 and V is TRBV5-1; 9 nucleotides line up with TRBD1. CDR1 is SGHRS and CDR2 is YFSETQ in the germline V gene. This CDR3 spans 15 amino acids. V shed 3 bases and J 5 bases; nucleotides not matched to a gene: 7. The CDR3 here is CASSSTGQGIDTQYF. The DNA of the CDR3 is TGCGCCAGCAGCTCAACGGGACAGGGTATAGATACGCAGTATTTT.

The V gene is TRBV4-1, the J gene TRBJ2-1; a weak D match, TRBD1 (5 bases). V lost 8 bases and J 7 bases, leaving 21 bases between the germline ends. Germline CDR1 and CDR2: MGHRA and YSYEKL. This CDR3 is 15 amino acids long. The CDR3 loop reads CASGAVVGWVNEQFF. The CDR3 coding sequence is TGCGCCAGCGGGGCCGTAGTGGGGTGGGTGAATGAGCAGTTCTTC.

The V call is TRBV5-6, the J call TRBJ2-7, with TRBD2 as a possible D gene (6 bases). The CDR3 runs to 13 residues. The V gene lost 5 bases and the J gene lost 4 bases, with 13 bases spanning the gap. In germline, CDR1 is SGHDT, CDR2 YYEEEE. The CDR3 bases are TGTGCCAGCAGTGCGGGACTGGGGTACGAGCAGTACTTC. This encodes CASSAGLGYEQYF.

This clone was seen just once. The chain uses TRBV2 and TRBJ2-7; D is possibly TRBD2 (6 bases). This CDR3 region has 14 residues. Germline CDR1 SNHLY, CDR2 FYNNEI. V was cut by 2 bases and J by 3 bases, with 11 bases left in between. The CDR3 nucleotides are TGTGCCAGCAGTGAAACGGGACTGATCTACGAGCAGTACTTC. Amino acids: CASSETGLIYEQYF.

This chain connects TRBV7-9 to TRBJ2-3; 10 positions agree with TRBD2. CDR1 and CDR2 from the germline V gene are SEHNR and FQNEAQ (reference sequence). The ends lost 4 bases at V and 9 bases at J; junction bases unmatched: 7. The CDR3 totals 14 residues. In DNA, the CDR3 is TGTGCCAGCAGCTCTAGCGGGGGCGCGCGGACGCAGTATTTT. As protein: CASSSSGGARTQYF.

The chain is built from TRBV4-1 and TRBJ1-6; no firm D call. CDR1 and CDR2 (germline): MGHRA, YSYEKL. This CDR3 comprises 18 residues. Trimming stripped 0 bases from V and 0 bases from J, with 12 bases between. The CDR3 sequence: CASSQEGRGSSYNSPLHF. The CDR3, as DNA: TGCGCCAGCAGCCAAGAAGGGAGAGGAAGCTCCTATAATTCACCCCTCCACTTT.

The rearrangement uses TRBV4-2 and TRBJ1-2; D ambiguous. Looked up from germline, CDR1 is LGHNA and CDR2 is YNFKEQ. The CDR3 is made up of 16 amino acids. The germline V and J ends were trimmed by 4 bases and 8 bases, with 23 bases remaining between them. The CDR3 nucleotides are TGTGCCAGCAGCCCCCGTAGAGGGCCCGACCTGGAGGGCTACACCTTC. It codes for CASSPRRGPDLEGYTF.

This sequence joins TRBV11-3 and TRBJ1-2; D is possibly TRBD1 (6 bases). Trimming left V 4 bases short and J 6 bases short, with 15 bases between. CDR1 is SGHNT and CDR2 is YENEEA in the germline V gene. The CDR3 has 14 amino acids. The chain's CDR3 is CASSSSRRGHGYTF. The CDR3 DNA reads TGTGCCAGCAGCTCGTCACGCAGGGGCCATGGCTACACCTTC. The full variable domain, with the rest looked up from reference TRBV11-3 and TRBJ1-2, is EAGVVQSPRYKIIEKKQPVAFWCNPISGHNTLYWYLQNLGQGPELLIRYENEEAVDDSQLPKDRFSAERLKGVDSTLKIQPAELGDSAVYLCASSSSRRGHGYTFGSGTRLTVV.

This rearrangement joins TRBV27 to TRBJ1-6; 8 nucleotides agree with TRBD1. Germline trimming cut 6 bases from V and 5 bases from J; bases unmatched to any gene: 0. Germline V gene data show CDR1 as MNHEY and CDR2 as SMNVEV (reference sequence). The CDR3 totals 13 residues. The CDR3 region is CASRGQDNSPLHF. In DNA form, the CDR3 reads TGTGCCAGCAGGGGACAGGATAATTCACCCCTCCACTTT.

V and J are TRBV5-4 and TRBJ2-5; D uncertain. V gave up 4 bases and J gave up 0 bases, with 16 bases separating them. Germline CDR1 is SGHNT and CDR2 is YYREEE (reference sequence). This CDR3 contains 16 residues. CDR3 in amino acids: CASSPGGSQDQETQYF. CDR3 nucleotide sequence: TGTGCCAGCAGCCCCGGTGGATCCCAGGACCAAGAGACCCAGTACTTC.

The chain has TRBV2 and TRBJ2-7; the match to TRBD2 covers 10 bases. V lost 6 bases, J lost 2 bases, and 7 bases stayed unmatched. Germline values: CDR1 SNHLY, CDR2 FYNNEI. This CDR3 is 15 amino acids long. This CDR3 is CASRDLAGVTYEQYF. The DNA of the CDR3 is TGTGCCAGCAGAGATCTAGCGGGGGTCACCTACGAGCAGTACTTC.

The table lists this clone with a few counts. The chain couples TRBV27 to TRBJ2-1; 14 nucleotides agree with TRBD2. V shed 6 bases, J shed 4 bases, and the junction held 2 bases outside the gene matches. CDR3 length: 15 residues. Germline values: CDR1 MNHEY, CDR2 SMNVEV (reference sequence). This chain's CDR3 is CASRTSGGGYNEQFF. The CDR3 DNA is TGTGCCAGCAGGACTAGCGGGGGGGGTTACAATGAGCAGTTCTTC.

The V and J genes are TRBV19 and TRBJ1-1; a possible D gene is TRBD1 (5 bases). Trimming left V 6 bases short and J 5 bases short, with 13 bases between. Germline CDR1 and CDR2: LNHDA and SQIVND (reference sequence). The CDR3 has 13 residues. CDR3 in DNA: TGTGCCAGTAGCTCATTGGGGGGGACTGAAGCTTTCTTT. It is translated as CASSSLGGTEAFF.

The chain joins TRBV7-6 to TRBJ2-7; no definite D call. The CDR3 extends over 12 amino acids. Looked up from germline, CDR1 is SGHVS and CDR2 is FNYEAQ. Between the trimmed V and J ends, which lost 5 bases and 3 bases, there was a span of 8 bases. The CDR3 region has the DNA TGTGCCAGCAGCGACGACATCTACGAGCAGTACTTC. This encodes CASSDDIYEQYF.

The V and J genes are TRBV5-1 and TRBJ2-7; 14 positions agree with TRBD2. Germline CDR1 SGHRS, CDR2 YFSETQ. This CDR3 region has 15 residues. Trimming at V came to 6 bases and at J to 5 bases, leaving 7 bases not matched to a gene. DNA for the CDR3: TGCGCCAGCACTAGGACTAGCGGGGGGAACGACGAGCAGTACTTC. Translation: CASTRTSGGNDEQYF.

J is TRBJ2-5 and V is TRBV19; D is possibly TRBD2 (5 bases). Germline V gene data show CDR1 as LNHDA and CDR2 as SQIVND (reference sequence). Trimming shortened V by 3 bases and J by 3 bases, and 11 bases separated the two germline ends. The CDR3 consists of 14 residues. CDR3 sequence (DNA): TGTGCCAGTAGTATTCTACCGGGAAAAGAGACCCAGTACTTC. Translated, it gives CASSILPGKETQYF. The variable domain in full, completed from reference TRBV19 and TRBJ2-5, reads DGGITQSPKYLFRKEGQNVTLSCEQNLNHDAMYWYRQDPGQGLRLIYYSQIVNDFQKGDIAEGYSVSREKKESFPLTVTSAQKNPTAFYLCASSILPGKETQYFGPGTRLLVL.

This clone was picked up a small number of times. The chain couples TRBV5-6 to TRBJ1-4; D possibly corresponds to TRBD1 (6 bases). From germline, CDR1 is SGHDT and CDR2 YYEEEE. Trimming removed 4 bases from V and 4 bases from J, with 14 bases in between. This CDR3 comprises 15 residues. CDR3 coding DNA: TGTGCCAGCAGCCACAGGGTCGGGAATAATGAAAAACTGTTTTTT. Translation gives CASSHRVGNNEKLFF.

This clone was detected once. Written as DNA, the CDR3 is TGTGCCAGCAGCTTGGGGGTACAGGAAGGAAAACTGTTTTTT. Encoded protein: CASSLGVQEGKLFF. The chain recombines TRBV5-6 with TRBJ1-4, with TRBD1 as a possible D gene (5 bases). V was pared by 0 bases and J by 10 bases, with 13 bases between. This CDR3 has 14 amino acids. In germline, CDR1 is SGHDT, CDR2 YYEEEE.

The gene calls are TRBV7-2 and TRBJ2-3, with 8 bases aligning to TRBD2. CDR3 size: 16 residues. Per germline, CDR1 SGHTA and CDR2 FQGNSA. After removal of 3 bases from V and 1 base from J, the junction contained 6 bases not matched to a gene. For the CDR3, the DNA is TGTGCCAGCAGCTTCGGGAACGGGGGGGGCACAGATACGCAGTATTTT. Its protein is CASSFGNGGGTDTQYF.

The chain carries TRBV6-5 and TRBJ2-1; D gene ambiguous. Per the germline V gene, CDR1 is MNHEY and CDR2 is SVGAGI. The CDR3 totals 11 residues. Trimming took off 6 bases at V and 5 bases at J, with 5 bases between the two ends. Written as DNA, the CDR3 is TGTGCCAGCAGCCGAGACAATGAGCAGTTCTTC. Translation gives CASSRDNEQFF.

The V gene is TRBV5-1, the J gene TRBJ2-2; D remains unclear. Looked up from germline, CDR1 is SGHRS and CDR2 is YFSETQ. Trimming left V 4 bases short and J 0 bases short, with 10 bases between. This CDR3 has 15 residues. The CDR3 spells CASSLYSSNTGELFF. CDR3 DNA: TGCGCCAGCAGCCTGTACAGCTCGAACACCGGGGAGCTGTTTTTT.

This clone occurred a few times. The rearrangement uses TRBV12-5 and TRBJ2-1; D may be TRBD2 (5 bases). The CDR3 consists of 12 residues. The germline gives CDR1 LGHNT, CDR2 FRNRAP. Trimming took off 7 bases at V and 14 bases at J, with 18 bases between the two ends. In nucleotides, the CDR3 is TGTGCTAGTGCTATTCCCGGGATTGGGAAGTTCTTC. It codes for CASAIPGIGKFF.

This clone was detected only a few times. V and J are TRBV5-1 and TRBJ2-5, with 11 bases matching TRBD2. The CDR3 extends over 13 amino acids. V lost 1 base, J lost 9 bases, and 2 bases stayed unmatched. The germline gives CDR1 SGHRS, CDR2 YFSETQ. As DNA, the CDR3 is TGCGCCAGCAGCTTGATGACTAGCGGGGCCCAGTACTTC. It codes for CASSLMTSGAQYF.

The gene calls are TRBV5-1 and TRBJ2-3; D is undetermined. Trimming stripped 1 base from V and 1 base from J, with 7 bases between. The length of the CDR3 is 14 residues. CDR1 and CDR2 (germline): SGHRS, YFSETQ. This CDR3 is CASSLLWRTDTQYF. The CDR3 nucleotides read TGCGCCAGCAGCTTGCTCTGGCGCACAGATACGCAGTATTTT.

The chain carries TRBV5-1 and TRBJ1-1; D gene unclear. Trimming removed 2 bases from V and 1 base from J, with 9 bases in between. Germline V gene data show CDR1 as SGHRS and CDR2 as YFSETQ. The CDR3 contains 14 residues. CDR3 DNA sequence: TGCGCCAGCAGCTTACGGCAGGCGAACACTGAAGCTTTCTTT. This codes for CASSLRQANTEAFF.